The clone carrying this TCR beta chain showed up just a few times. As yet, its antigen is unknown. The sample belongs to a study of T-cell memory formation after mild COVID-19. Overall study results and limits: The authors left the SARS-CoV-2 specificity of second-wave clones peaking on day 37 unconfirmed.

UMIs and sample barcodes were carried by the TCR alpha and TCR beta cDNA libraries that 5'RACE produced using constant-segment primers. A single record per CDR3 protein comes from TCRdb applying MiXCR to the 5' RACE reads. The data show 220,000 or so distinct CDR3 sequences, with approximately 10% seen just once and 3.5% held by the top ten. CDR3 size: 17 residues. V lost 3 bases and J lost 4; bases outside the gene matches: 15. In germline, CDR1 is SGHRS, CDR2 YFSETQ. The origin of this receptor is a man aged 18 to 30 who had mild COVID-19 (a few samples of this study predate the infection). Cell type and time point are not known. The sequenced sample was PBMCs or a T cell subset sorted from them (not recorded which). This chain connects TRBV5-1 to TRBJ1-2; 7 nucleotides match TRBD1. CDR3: CASSWDRTGRSPYGYTF. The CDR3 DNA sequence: TGCGCCAGCAGCTGGGACCGGACAGGCCGTTCACCCTATGGCTACACCTTC.